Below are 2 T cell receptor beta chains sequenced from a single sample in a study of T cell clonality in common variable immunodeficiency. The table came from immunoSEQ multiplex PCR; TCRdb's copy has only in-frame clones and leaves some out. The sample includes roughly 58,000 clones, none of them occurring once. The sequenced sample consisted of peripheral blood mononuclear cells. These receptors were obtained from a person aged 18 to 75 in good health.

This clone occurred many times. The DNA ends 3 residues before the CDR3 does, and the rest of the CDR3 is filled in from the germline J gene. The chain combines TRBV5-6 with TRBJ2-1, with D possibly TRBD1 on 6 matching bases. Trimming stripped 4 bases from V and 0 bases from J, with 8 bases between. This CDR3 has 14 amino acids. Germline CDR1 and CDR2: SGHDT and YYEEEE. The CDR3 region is CASSPRGSYNEQFF. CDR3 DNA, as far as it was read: TGTGCCAGCAGCCCCAGGGGCTCCTACAATGAG.

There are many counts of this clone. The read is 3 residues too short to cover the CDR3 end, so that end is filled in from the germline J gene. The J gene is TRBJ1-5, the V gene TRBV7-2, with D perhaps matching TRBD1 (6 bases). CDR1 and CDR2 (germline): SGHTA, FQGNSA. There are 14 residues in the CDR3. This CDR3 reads CASSQDSAARPQHF. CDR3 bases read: TGTGCCAGCAGCCAGGACAGCGCCGCGCGACCC. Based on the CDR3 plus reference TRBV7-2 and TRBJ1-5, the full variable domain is GAGVSQSPSNKVTEKGKDVELRCDPISGHTALYWYRQSLGQGLEFLIYFQGNSAPDKSGLPSDRFSAERTGGSVSTLTIQRTQQEDSAVYLCASSQDSAARPQHFGDGTRLSIL.